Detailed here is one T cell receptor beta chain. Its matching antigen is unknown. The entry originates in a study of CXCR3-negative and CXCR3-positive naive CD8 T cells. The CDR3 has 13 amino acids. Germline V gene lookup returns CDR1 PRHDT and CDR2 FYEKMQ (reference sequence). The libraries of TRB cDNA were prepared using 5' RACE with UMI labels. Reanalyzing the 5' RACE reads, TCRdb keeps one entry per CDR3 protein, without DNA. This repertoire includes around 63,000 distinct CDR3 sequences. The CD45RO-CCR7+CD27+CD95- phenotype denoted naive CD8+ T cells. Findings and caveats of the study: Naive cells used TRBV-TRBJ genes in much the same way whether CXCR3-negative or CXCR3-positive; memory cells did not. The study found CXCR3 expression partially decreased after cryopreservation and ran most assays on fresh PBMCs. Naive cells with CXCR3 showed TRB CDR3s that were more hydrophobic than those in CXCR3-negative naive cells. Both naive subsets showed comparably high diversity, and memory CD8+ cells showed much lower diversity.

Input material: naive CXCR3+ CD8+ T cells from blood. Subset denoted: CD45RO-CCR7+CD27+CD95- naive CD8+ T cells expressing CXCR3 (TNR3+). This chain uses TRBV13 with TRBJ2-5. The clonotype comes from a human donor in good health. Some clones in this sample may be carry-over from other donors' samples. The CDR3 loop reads CASSWTAQETQYF.